The source of this T cell receptor (beta chain) is a study of molecular identifiers for immune sequencing clone quantification (dated by TCRdb to about 2018). Background on the whole study: For a replicate experiment, RNA from approximately 20,000 or 100,000 naive CD8 T cells was divided into five aliquots, and four of the five aliquots were sequenced. This methods study used CD8 T cells to benchmark TCR RNA copy counting and molecular-identifier clustering-based TCR repertoire sequencing (MIDCIRS). The full study reports these points: In CMV-specific effector cells, clones with more than 20 RNA copies contained over 97% of molecules, whereas in naive cells such clones contained under 1% of molecules. A single cell's worth of spiked-in Jurkat TCR RNA was reported detectable even among some 920,000 naive CD8 T cells. When barcode sub-clustering was omitted, TCR diversity was inflated by chimeric consensus sequences, with chimeras reaching as high as 47%. The naive libraries included spiked-in Jurkat TCR RNA (fewer than eleven copies' worth), and this RNA is not part of the donor repertoire. About 2.9 recovered TCR RNA copies per cell were obtained by modeling, versus approximately 9 by digital PCR, implying a capture efficiency of about 30%. The sizes of highly expanded clones could end up underestimated when identical TCR molecules share a barcode.

This clonotype was counted a single time. The antigen it recognizes is unknown. Without the conserved terminal phenylalanine or tryptophan, this CDR3 likely stems from a read error. Libraries were built with PCR. The sample was run on an Illumina HiSeq 4000. Bulk TCR libraries were prepared as previously described, using TCR primers listed in Table S5. The Qiagen AllPrep DNA/RNA kit was used to purify total RNA. Before analysis, reads from multiple sequencing runs of one library were combined. In the source study's methods: Only reads with exact TCR constant sequence were kept, trimmed to 150 nt, and grouped by their 12-nt molecular barcodes. Reads in each barcode group were sub-clustered using a 15% Levenshtein threshold, and a quality-weighted consensus sequence was built for each RNA molecule. Non-functional sequences were removed, as were lower-count sequences one edit away from another. Barcode sub-clusters with fewer than 20% of the maximum read count were removed, based on fitting two negative binomial distributions. The raw public data were reprocessed by TCRdb itself: fastp quality trimming at Q25, MiXCR clonotype calling, in-frame beta chains only. Entries are consolidated by CDR3 protein sequence, retaining the most common genes and DNA. Here the V and J calls rest on TCRdb's processing, not on the authors' analysis. For this sample the table gives about 500,000 distinct CDR3 sequences, of which about 21% were detected only once. The ten largest account for about 0.8% of the sample.

Libraries of naive CD8 T cells were built from around 20,000 to 990,000 sorted cells, with 10%, 30% or 50% of the purified RNA used. On a BD FACSAria II, naive CD8 T cells were FACS-sorted as CD8+CD4-CCR7+CD45RA+ and collected into RLT Plus buffer. Detection sensitivity was tested by spiking Jurkat RNA equal to about 10 TCR copies' worth into samples containing roughly 19,000-1,100,000 naive CD8 T cells. CD8 T cells were enriched with RosetteSep CD8+ T Cell Enrichment Cocktail and Ficoll-Paque, followed by ACK red cell lysis. From a lookup of the germline V gene (reference sequence), CDR1 and CDR2 are MNHEY and SMNVEV. The CDR3 contains 17 residues when both ends are counted. The sequence is cut down to CDR3 DNA, 51 bases in frame from base 1. Relative to germline, V is 0 bases shorter and J is 6 bases shorter, with 20 bases between their ends.

The TCR sequence derives from a human donor in good health. Some libraries in this study had Jurkat cell RNA spiked in. The specimen sequenced was naive CD8+ T cells from blood, with Jurkat cell RNA spiked in. Sample cell subset or site, as interpreted from the label and publication: FACS-sorted CD8+CD4-CCR7+CD45RA+ naive T cells. Recombination linked TRBV27 to TRBJ1-1; TRBD1 could be the D gene, as 6 bases match. This receptor has the CDR3 CASSLSGTRGFAAEAFS. The nucleotides are TGTGCCAGCAGTTTATCAGGGACAAGGGGTTTTGCGGCTGAAGCTTTCTCT.